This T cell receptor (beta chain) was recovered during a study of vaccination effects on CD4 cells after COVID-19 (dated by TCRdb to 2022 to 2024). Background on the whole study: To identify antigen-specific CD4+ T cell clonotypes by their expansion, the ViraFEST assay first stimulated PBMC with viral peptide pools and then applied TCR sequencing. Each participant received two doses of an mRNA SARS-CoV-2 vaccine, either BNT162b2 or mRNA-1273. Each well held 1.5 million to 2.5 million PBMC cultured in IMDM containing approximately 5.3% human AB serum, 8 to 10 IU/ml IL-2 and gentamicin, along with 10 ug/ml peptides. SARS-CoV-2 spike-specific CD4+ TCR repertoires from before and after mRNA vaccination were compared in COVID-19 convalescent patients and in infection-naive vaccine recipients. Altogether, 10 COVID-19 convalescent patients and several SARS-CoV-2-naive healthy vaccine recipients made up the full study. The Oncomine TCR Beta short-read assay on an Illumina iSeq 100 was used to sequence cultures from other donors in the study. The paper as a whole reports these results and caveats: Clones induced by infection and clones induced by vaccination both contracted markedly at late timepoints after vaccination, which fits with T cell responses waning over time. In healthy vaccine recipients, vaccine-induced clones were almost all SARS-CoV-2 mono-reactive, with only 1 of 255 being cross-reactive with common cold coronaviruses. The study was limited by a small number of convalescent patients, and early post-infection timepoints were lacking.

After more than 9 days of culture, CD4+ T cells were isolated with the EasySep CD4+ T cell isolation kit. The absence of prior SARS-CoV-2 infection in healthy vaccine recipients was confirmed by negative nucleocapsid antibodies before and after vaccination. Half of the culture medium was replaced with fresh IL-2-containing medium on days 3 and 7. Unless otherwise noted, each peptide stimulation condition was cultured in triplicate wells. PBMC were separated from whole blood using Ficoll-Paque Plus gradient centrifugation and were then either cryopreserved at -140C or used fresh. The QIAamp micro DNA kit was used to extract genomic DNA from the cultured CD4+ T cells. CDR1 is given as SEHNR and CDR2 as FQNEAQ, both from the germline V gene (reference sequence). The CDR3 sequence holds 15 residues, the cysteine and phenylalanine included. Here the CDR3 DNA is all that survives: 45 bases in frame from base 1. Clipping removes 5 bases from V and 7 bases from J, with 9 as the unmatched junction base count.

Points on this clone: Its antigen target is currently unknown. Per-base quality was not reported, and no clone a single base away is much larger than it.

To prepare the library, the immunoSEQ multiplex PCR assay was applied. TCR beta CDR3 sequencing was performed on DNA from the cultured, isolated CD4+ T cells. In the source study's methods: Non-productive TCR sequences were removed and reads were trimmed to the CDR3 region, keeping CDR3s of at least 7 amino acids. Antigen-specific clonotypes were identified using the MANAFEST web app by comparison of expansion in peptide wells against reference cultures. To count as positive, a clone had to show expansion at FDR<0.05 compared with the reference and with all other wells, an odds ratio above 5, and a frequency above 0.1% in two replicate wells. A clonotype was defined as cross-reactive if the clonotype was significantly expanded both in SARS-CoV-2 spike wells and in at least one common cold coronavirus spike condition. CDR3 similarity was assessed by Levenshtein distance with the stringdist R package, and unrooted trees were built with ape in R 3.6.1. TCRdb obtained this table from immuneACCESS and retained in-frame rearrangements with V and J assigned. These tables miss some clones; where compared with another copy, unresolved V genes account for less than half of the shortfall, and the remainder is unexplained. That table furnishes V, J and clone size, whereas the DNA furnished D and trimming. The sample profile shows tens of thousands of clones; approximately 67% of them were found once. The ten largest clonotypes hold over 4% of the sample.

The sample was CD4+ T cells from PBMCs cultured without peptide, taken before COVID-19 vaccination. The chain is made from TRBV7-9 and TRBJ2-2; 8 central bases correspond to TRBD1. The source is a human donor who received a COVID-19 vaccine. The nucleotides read TGTGCCAGCAGCACTGAAAGGACAGGGTACGGGGAGCTGTTTTTT. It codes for CASSTERTGYGELFF.